The sequence of this TCR beta chain was determined in a study of blood T cell repertoires in COVID-19. CDR1 is LGHDT and CDR2 is YNNKEL in the germline V gene (reference sequence). CDR3 length equals 18 residues. J lost 4 bases, V lost 6 bases, and 20 bases had no gene match. Either two negative PCRs, clearance, or symptom resolution qualified Cohort 3 donors as recovered. In the authors' workflow: The authors estimated nucleated cell counts from reference gene primer amplification. Assay used: immunoSEQ multiplex PCR; TCRdb lists only in-frame clones, some missing. D and trimming were read from the DNA, whereas the V and J calls and clone size are those reported in that table. The sample lists 250,000 to 350,000 clones, 80% to 90% occurring once.

The sample taken for sequencing was PBMCs or T cells enriched from blood (not recorded which). The sequence was obtained from a woman aged 25 to 39 who had recovered from COVID-19. This sequence joins TRBV3-1 (or the pseudogene TRBV3-2) and TRBJ2-7; 8 bases agree with TRBD2. The CDR3 DNA is TGTGCCAGCAGTCCTATACACAATCTGGGACTAGTAGAGTACGAGCAGTACTTC. This sequence encodes CASSPIHNLGLVEYEQYF.